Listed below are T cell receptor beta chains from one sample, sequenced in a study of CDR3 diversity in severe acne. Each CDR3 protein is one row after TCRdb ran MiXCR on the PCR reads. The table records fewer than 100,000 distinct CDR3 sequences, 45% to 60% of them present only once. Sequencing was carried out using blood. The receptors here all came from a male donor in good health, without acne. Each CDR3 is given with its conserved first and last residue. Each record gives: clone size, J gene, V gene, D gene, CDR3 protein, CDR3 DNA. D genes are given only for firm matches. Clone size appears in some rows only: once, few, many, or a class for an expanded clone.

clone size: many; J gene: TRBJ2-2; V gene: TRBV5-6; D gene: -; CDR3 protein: CASSSGRNTGELFF; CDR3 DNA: TGTGCCAGCAGCTCCGGTAGAAACACCGGGGAGCTGTTTTTT
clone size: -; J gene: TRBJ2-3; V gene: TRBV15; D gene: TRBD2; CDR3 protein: CATSGRLAGAGDTQYF; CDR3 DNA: TGTGCCACCAGCGGCAGACTAGCGGGGGCGGGGGATACGCAGTATTTT
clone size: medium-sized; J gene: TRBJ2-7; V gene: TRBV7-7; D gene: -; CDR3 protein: CASSQGHSYEQYF; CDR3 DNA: TGTGCTAGCAGCCAGGGACACTCCTACGAGCAGTACTTC
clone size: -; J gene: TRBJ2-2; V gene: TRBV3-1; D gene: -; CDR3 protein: CASSNGELFF; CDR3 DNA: TGTGCCAGCAGCAACGGGGAGCTGTTTTTT
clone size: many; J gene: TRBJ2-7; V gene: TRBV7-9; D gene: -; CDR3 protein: CASSGTLPFF; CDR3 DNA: TGTGCCAGCAGCGGGACACTACCTTTCTTC
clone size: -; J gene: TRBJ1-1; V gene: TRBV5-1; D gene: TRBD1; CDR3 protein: CASSLTGTGIGTEAFF; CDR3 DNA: TGCGCCAGCAGCTTGACCGGGACAGGGATTGGTACTGAAGCTTTCTTT
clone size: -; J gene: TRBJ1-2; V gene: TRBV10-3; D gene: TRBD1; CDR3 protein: CAISESKDRGSVGF; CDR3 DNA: TGTGCCATCAGTGAGTCTAAAGACAGGGGATCGGTTGGCTTC
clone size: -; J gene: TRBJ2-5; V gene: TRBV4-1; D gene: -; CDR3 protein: CASSQDRVGGIDPRGETQYF; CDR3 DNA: TGCGCCAGCAGCCAAGATCGAGTCGGGGGAATAGACCCAAGGGGGGAGACCCAGTACTTC
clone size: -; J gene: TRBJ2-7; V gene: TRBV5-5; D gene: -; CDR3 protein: CASSLWGSGEQYF; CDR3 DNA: TGTGCCAGCAGCTTGTGGGGTTCTGGCGAGCAGTACTTC
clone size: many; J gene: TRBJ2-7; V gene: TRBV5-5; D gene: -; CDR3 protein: CASSTSITISYEQYF; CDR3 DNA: TGTGCCAGCAGCACGTCCATCACCATATCCTACGAGCAGTACTTC
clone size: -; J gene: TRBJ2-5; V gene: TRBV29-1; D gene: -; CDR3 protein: CSVEDQPTRTWAQYF; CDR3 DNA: TGCAGCGTTGAAGATCAACCGACACGGACATGGGCCCAGTACTTC
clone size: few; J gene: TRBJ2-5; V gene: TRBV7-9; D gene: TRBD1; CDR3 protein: CASSIRDRGRETQYF; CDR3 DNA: TGTGCCAGCAGCATCCGGGACAGGGGACGAGAGACCCAGTACTTC
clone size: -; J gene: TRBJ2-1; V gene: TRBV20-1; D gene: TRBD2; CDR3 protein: CSASGTSGSDEQFF; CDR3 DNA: TGCAGTGCTAGCGGGACTAGCGGGAGTGATGAGCAGTTCTTC
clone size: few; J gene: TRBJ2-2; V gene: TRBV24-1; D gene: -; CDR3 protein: CATSDLPGTGELFF; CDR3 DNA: TGTGCCACCAGTGATTTGCCAGGCACCGGGGAGCTGTTTTTT
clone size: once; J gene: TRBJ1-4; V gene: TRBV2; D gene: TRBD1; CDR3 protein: CASTGQGTVGEKLFF; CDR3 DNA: TGTGCCAGCACGGGACAGGGAACAGTTGGTGAAAAACTGTTTTTT
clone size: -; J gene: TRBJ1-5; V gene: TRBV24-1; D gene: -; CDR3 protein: CATSENQETQHF; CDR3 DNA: TGTGCCACCAGTGAAAATCAAGAGACCCAGCATTTT
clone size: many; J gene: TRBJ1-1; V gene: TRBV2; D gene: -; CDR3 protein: CASHDPGHTEAFF; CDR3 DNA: TGTGCCAGCCATGATCCGGGGCACACTGAAGCTTTCTTT
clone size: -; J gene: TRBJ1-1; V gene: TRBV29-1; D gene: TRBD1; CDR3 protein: CSVGGQGGPEAFF; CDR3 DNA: TGCAGCGTAGGGGGACAGGGAGGACCTGAAGCTTTCTTT
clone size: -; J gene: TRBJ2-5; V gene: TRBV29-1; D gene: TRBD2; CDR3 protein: CSVGVSGRETQYF; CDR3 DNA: TGCAGCGTTGGTGTTAGCGGGAGAGAGACCCAGTACTTC
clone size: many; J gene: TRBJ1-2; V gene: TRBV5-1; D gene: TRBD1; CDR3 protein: CASSTGQFWGYTF; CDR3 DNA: TGCGCCAGCAGTACGGGACAGTTTTGGGGCTACACCTTC
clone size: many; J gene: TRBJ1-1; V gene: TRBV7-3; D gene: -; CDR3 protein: CASSLNGVAEAFF; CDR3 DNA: TGTGCCAGCAGCTTAAATGGGGTCGCTGAAGCTTTCTTT
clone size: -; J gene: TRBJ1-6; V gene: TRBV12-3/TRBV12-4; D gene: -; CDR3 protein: CASSGDAANNSPLHF; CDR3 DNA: TGTGCCAGCAGCGGCGATGCGGCTAATAATTCACCCCTCCACTTT
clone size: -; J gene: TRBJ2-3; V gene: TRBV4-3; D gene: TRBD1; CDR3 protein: CASSRGQGEPDTQYF; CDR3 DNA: TGCGCCAGCAGCCGAGGACAGGGAGAGCCAGATACGCAGTATTTT
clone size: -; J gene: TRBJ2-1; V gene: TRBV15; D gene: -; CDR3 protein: CATSRELGTPGSNEQFF; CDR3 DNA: TGTGCCACCAGCAGAGAACTAGGGACACCGGGGAGCAATGAGCAGTTCTTC
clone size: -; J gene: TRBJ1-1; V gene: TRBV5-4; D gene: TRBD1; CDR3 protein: CASSEDRGTGNTEAFF; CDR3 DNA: TGTGCCAGCAGCGAAGACAGGGGAACTGGAAACACTGAAGCTTTCTTT
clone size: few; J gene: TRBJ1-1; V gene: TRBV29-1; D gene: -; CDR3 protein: CSGQLLTLDGGRVKAFF; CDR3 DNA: TGCAGCGGACAATTGCTAACCCTGGACGGGGGGCGGGTGAAAGCTTTCTTT
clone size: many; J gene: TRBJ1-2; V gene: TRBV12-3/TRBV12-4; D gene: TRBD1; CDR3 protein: CASSIQTGGYTF; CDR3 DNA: TGTGCCAGCAGTATTCAGACAGGGGGCTACACCTTC
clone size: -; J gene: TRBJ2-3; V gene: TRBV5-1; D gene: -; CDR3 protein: CASSLDDGTQYF; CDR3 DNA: TGCGCCAGCAGCTTGGACGACGGTACCCAGTATTTT
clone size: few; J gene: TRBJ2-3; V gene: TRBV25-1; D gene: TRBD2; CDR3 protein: CASSILADSTDTQYF; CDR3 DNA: TGTGCCAGCAGTATACTAGCGGACAGCACAGATACGCAGTATTTT